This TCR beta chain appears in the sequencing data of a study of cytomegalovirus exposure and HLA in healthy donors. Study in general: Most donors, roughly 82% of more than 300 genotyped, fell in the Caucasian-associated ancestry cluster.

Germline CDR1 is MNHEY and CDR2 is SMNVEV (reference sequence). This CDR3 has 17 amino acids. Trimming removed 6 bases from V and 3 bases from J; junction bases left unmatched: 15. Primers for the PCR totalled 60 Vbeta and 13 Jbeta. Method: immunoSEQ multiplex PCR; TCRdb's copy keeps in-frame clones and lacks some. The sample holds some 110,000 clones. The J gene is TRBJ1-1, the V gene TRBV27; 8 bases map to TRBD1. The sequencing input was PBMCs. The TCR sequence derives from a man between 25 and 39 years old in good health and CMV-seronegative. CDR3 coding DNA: TGTGCCAGCAGGATTCGACAGGGGCTCGAAGGAGACACTGAAGCTTTCTTT. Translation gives CASRIRQGLEGDTEAFF.